This record concerns one TCR beta chain sequence. Its antigen is undetermined. All the donors were Caucasian adults who lived in Nashville, Tennessee. The source of the sample is a study of shared clonotypes between healthy human individuals. General study findings and limits: Naive subsets generally exceeded memory subsets in estimated richness. Non-shared clonotypes showed lower generation probabilities than clonotypes common to all four donors.

Under the authors' procedure: Junction-only sequences produced by ImmunoSEQ had no quality scores, so filtering differed. This table comes from immunoSEQ multiplex PCR, and its TCRdb copy is limited to in-frame clones, with some not included. The V and J calls and clone size are taken from that table; D and trimming were inferred from the DNA. The sample holds about 380,000 clones, just over 95% seen once. V was clipped by 5 bases and J by 3 bases; unmatched bases: 7. Germline-derived CDR1 and CDR2 are SGHAT and FQNNGV. CDR3 length equals 16 residues. Sequencing used memory CD8+ T cells sorted from blood. Subset here: CD45RO+ cells pooled with CCR7-negative TemRA cells. The sequence came from a man in his thirties or forties in good health. V and J are TRBV11-2 and TRBJ2-1, with 10 nucleotides matching TRBD2. The CDR3 reads CASSITLAGVYNEQFF. CDR3 in DNA: TGTGCCAGCAGCATTACGCTAGCGGGAGTCTACAATGAGCAGTTCTTC.